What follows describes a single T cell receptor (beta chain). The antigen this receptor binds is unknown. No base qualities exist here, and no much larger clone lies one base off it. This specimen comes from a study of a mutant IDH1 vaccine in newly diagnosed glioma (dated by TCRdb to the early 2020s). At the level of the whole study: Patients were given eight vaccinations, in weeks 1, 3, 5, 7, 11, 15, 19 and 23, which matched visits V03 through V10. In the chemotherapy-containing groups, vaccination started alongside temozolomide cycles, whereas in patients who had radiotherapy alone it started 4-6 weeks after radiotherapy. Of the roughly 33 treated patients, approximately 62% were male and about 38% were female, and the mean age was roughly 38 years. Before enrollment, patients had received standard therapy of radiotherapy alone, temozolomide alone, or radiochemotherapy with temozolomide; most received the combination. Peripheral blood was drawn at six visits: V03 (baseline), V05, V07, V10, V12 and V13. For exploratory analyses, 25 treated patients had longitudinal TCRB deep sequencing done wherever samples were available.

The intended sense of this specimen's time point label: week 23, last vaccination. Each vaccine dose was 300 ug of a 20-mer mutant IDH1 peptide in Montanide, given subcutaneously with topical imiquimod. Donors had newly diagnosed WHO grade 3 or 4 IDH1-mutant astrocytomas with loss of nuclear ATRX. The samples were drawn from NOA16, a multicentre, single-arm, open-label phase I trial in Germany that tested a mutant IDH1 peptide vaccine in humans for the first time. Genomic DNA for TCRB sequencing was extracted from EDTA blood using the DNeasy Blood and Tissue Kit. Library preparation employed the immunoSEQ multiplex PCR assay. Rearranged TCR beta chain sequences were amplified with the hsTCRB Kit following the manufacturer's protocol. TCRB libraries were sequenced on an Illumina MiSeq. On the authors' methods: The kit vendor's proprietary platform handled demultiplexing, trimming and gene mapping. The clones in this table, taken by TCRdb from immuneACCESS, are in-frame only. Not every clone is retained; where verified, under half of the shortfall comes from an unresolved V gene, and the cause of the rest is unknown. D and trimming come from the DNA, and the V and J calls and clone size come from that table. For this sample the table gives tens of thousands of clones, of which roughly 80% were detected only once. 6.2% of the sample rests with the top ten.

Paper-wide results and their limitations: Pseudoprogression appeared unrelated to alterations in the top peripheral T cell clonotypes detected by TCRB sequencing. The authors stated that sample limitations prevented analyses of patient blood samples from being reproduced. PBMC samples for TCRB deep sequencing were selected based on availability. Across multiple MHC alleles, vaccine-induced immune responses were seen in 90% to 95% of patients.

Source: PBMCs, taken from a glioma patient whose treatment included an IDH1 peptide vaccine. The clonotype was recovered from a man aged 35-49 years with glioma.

The bases are TGCGCCAGCAGCAAAGACCCACCCCCCACAGATACGCAGTATTTT. Translation gives CASSKDPPPTDTQYF. The chain is encoded by TRBV5-1 joined to TRBJ2-3; a confident D gene designation cannot be given. Taken from the germline V gene, the CDR1 and CDR2 loops are SGHRS and YFSETQ. The CDR3, from cysteine to phenylalanine, totals 15 residues. Only the CDR3 portion is preserved as DNA: 45 bases, with reading frame beginning at the first base. V and J are truncated by 4 bases and 2 bases respectively, leaving an intervening sequence of 14 bases.